This paragraph covers one T cell receptor beta chain sequence. What it binds is not known. The entry originates in a study of response to subunit inactivated influenza vaccine. Broader study findings: Each seasonal influenza vaccination, the authors suggested, recruits few new T cells.

The V segment lost 3 bases and the J segment 5 bases; nucleotides outside the gene matches: 7. In germline, CDR1 is SGHRS, CDR2 YFSETQ. The CDR3 spans 14 residues. TCRdb processed the RT-PCR reads anew with MiXCR; each CDR3 protein has one entry. The table shows hundreds of thousands of distinct CDR3 sequences, with more than 11% occurring only once. Sample: PBMCs from blood, taken less than 15 days before vaccination. The chain uses TRBV5-1 and TRBJ2-5, with 7 bases that match TRBD1. The receptor was derived from a man aged 50 to 59 who received an inactivated influenza vaccine. The CDR3 DNA is TGCGCCAGCAGCTCCCAAGGGGGCATGGAGACCCAGTACTTC. Amino acids: CASSSQGGMETQYF.